This T cell receptor beta chain was documented in a study of cytomegalovirus exposure and HLA in healthy donors (dated by TCRdb to 2015 to 2018). For the study in its entirety: The 666 repertoires of the first cohort and the 95 to 150 validation repertoires were produced on the same platform, according to a later analysis. The aim of the study was to test whether cataloging public T cell receptors could identify signatures of past pathogen exposure. To predict cytomegalovirus infection status, the study combined high-throughput TCR immunosequencing, statistical association of individual TCRs with disease status, and machine learning. In addition to the first cohort of around 670 subjects, a separate validation cohort of 130 or so different subjects was used.

Points on this clone: Which antigen it targets is not known. Qualities for individual bases were not recorded, and no much larger clone is one base off.

Study-level results and caveats: It was suggested by the authors that the approach could potentially be generalized to other disease states and immunological phenotypes. A later analysis found that TCRs clustered in the first cohort also tended to co-occur in the 100 to 150 validation repertoires, with 90% to 95% of cluster scores above 0. Across donors, most TCR sequences were observed very rarely, whereas some public TCRs were present in many individuals. Cytomegalovirus status was reported to be diagnosed by the classifier with high specificity and sensitivity in both the original and validation cohorts. A later analysis lacked HLA typing for the validation cohort, so it scored co-occurrence in that cohort across all 120 or so repertoires. In vitro tests confirmed that a few of the cytomegalovirus-associated TCR beta chains recognize cytomegalovirus antigens. In the study, approximately 160 TCR beta chains were listed as associated with cytomegalovirus.

Library prep was done by the immunoSEQ multiplex PCR assay. From the authors' description of their analysis: A statistical classification framework was built for diagnosing cytomegalovirus status from the catalog of TCR beta chain sequences. What TCRdb holds here is the immuneACCESS table cut down to in-frame rearrangements. Part of the clones is not present; checked against another copy, under half of the missing clones reflect an unresolved V gene, and the others are unexplained. V, J and clone size derive from that table, while D and trimming were established from the DNA sequence. The sample table lists almost 70,000 clones, 96% of them with a count of one. Of the sample, 4.5% is held by the ten largest clones. Separate from the roughly 700-subject first cohort, the validation cohort of about 130 subjects was the group to which the donors belonged. This sequence originates from a woman aged 18-29 years in good health and CMV-seropositive. Sequencing was carried out using PBMCs.

The CDR3 here reads CASSQDRGKAGYTF. The nucleotide sequence is TGTGCCAGCAGCCAGGACAGGGGCAAGGCCGGCTACACCTTC. The V and J segments used are TRBV7-2 and TRBJ1-2, with 9 bases aligning to TRBD1. Taken from cysteine to phenylalanine, the CDR3 has 14 residues. CDR3 DNA only is kept here, 42 bases in frame from base 1. Trimming takes 5 bases off V and 8 bases off J; junction bases not matched to a gene: 9. The germline V gene encodes CDR1 SGHTA and CDR2 FQGNSA. When the CDR3 is completed using the reference TRBV7-2 and TRBJ1-2 genes on either side, the full variable domain is GAGVSQSPSNKVTEKGKDVELRCDPISGHTALYWYRQSLGQGLEFLIYFQGNSAPDKSGLPSDRFSAERTGGSVSTLTIQRTQQEDSAVYLCASSQDRGKAGYTFGSGTRLTVV.